The 12 T cell receptor beta chains listed next were all sequenced from one sample in a study of CD8+CD57+ T cells in acquired aplastic anemia. The template for TCR beta VDJ and CDR3 sequence profiling was genomic DNA. TCRdb fed the reads into MiXCR, producing one record per CDR3 protein. The sample includes around 150,000 distinct CDR3 sequences, around two fifths of them seen just once. Material for sequencing was sorted CD4+, CD8+, or CD8+CD57+ T cells (not recorded which) from PBMCs. The receptors stem from a human donor in good health, serving as a control.

This clonotype was recorded at least ten times. The chain links TRBV5-4 to TRBJ1-2; TRBD1 might be the D (5 bases). The CDR3 consists of 14 residues. The V end lost 4 bases, the J end lost 0 bases, and 10 bases lay between the germline ends. CDR1 and CDR2 (germline): SGHNT, YYREEE (reference sequence). CDR3 sequence: CASSMGPPNYGYTF. The DNA for the CDR3 is TGTGCCAGCAGCATGGGGCCTCCTAACTATGGCTACACCTTC.

This clonotype was recorded at least ten times. The chain recombines TRBV5-1 with TRBJ2-3; D gene uncertain. V was cut by 1 base and J by 2 bases, with 11 bases left in between. The CDR3 has 15 amino acids. From germline, CDR1 is SGHRS and CDR2 YFSETQ. The DNA of the CDR3 is TGCGCCAGCAGCTTGTGGGGTCTTCTCACAGATACGCAGTATTTT. Its protein product is CASSLWGLLTDTQYF. Variable domain in full (rest from reference TRBV5-1 and TRBJ2-3): KAGVTQTPRYLIKTRGQQVTLSCSPISGHRSVSWYQQTPGQGLQFLFEYFSETQRNKGNFPGRFSGRQFSNSRSEMNVSTLELGDSALYLCASSLWGLLTDTQYFGPGTRLTVL.

This clonotype was counted ten times or more. The chain is built from TRBV5-4 and TRBJ2-7; the match to TRBD2 covers 8 bases. This CDR3 has 17 amino acids. CDR1 is SGHNT, CDR2 YYREEE, per germline (reference sequence). V was clipped by 5 bases and J by 0 bases; unmatched bases: 13. The CDR3 coding sequence is TGTGCCAGCAGTCCCCGGGGGGGGTCCCAAAGCTCCTACGAGCAGTACTTC. As protein: CASSPRGGSQSSYEQYF.

The J gene is TRBJ2-1, the V gene TRBV7-8; tentative D call: TRBD2 (5 bases). CDR1 is SGHVS, CDR2 FQNEAQ, per germline. The CDR3 length is 12 residues. V lost 5 bases and J 10 bases, leaving 12 bases between the germline ends. CDR3 amino acids: CASSRPGNEQFF. The CDR3 nucleotides read TGTGCCAGCAGCCGACCGGGGAACGAGCAGTTCTTC.

This clonotype has at least ten counts. The J gene is TRBJ2-7, the V gene TRBV5-1; TRBD2 agrees at 7 bases. This CDR3 spans 15 amino acids. Germline loops: CDR1 SGHRS, CDR2 YFSETQ. V lost 0 bases to trimming and J lost 7 bases; unmatched junction nucleotides: 10. The CDR3, as DNA: TGCGCCAGCAGCTTGGCGGCAGGTGCGGGGGATGAGCAGTACTTC. Protein sequence: CASSLAAGAGDEQYF.

There are a few counts of this clonotype. The chain is built from TRBV30 and TRBJ2-1; a weak D match, TRBD2 (6 bases). The ends were cut back, 2 bases at V and 3 bases at J, with 14 bases in the middle. The CDR3 runs to 15 residues. Germline CDR1 GTSNPN, CDR2 SVGIG (reference sequence). Written as DNA, the CDR3 is TGTGCCTGGAGTAGGGGCCCGGGGGTCTACAATGAGCAGTTCTTC. Translation gives CAWSRGPGVYNEQFF.

This clonotype appeared many times. The chain employs TRBV7-8 and TRBJ2-3, with TRBD2 matching over 15 bases. V was pared by 5 bases and J by 4 bases, with 7 bases of the junction left unmatched. Germline V lookup: CDR1 SGHVS, CDR2 FQNEAQ. This CDR3 spans 17 amino acids. CDR3 DNA: TGTGCCAGCAGCCGGACTAGCGGGAGGGCCGGGGCAGATACGCAGTATTTT. As protein: CASSRTSGRAGADTQYF.

In this sample, this clonotype is medium-sized (0.01 to 0.1%). The chain has TRBV7-9 and TRBJ1-6; D is unclear. The germline gives CDR1 SEHNR, CDR2 FQNEAQ (reference sequence). The CDR3 is made up of 14 amino acids. With 1 base removed from V and 14 bases from J, the gap between germline ends came to 15 bases. CDR3 protein: CASSLDRQSQTLHF. The CDR3 DNA sequence: TGTGCCAGCAGCTTAGATAGGCAAAGTCAAACCCTCCACTTT. The full variable domain, completed using reference TRBV7-9 and TRBJ1-6, is DTGVSQNPRHKITKRGQNVTFRCDPISEHNRLYWYRQTLGQGPEFLTYFQNEAQLEKSRLLSDRFSAERPKGSFSTLEIQRTEQGDSAMYLCASSLDRQSQTLHFGNGTRLTVT.

Details on this clonotype: Likely a read error: the CDR3 ends without its conserved phenylalanine or tryptophan. V gene TRBV15 combines with J gene TRBJ1-1, with D tentatively TRBD1 (6 bases). Germline assignment: CDR1 LNHNV and CDR2 YYDKDF (reference sequence). The CDR3 sequence is 15 residues long. V was pared by 0 bases and J by 5 bases, with 13 bases between. Here the CDR3 reads CATSRDGGGRTEAFL. The CDR3, as DNA: TGTGCCACCAGCAGAGATGGGGGCGGAAGGACTGAAGCTTTCCTT.

In this sample, this clonotype turned up once. A read error is possible here, since a much larger clone lies one base away. The genes are TRBV12-3 or TRBV12-4 and TRBJ1-2, with 8 bases identical to TRBD1. J lost 4 bases, V lost 3 bases, and 4 bases had no gene match. This CDR3 is 14 amino acids long. Here the CDR3 reads CASSFTGGIYGYTF. In DNA, the CDR3 is TGTGCCAGCAGTTTCACAGGGGGGATCTATGGCTACACCTTC.

This clonotype was recorded many times. The rearrangement uses TRBV12-3 or TRBV12-4 and TRBJ1-2; TRBD1 is a possible D gene (5 bases). Trimming shortened V by 2 bases and J by 4 bases, and 8 bases separated the two germline ends. The length of the CDR3 is 13 residues. CDR3 protein: CASSLRQFYGYTF. The CDR3 nucleotides are TGTGCCAGCAGTTTACGACAGTTCTATGGCTACACCTTC.

This clonotype was seen at least ten times. This rearrangement joins TRBV18 to TRBJ1-2, with D hard to call. This CDR3 has 11 residues. Trimming removed 5 bases from V and 3 bases from J, with 4 bases in between. From germline, CDR1 is KGHSH and CDR2 LQKENI. CDR3 in amino acids: CASSNHYGYTF. The CDR3 DNA reads TGTGCCAGCTCAAACCACTATGGCTACACCTTC.